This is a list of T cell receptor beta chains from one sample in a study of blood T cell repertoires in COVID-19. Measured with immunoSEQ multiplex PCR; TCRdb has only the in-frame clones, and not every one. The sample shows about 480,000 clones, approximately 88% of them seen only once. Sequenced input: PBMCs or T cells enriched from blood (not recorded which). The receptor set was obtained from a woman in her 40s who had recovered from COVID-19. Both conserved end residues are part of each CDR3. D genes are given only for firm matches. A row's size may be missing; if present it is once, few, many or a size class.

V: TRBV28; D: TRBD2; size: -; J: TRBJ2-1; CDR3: CASHTGTSGSFNEQFF; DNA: TGTGCCAGCCATACTGGGACTAGCGGGAGTTTTAATGAGCAGTTCTTC
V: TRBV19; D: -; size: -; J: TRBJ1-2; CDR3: CASGGRGYTF; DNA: TGTGCCAGTGGTGGGCGCGGCTACACCTTC
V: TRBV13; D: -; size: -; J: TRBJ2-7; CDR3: CASSLAGGYEQYF; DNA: TGTGCCAGCAGCTTAGCCGGCGGCTACGAGCAGTACTTC
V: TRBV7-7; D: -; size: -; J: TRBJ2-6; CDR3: CASSAAGGSGANVLTF; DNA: TGTGCCAGCAGCGCCGCCGGGGGCTCTGGGGCCAACGTCCTGACTTTC
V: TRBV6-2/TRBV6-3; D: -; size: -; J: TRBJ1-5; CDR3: CASSYSPYQPQHF; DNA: TGTGCCAGCAGTTACTCCCCCTATCAGCCCCAGCATTTT
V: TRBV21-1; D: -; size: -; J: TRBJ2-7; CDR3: CASSKVGVAGDKNKEQYF; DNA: TGTGCCAGCAGCAAAGTAGGGGTAGCGGGAGACAAGAACAAGGAGCAGTACTTC
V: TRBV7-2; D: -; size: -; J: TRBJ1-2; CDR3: CASSLDDRPYGYTF; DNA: TGTGCCAGCAGCTTAGACGACAGACCCTATGGCTACACCTTC
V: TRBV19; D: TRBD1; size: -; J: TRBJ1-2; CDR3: CASSTGTVRSYGYTF; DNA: TGTGCCAGTAGTACCGGGACAGTTCGATCCTATGGCTACACCTTC
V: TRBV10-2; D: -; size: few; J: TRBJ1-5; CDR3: CASSRQVDQPQHF; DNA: TGCGCCAGCAGTAGACAGGTAGATCAGCCCCAGCATTTT
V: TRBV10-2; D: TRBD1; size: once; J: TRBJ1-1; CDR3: CASGQGLTEAFF; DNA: TGCGCCAGCGGACAGGGCCTCACTGAAGCTTTCTTT
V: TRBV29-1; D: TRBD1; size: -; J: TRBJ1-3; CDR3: CSVDPKGAGTIYF; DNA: TGCAGCGTTGACCCAAAGGGGGCAGGCACCATATATTTT
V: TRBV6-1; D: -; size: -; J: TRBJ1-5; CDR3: CASSDRGGEQPQHF; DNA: TGTGCCAGCAGTGATAGGGGGGGAGAACAGCCCCAGCATTTT
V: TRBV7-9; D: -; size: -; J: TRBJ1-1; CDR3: CASSSHRDMNTEAFF; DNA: TGTGCCAGCAGCTCCCACAGGGACATGAACACTGAAGCTTTCTTT
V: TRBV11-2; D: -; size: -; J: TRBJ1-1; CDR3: CASSLAGQSIRAFF; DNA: TGTGCCAGCAGCTTAGCCGGACAGTCAATAAGAGCTTTCTTT
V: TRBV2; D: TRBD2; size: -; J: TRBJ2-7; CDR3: CASSEASGSYEQYF; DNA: TGTGCCAGCAGTGAGGCTAGCGGGAGCTACGAGCAGTACTTC
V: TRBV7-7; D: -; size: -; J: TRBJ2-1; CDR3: CASSSFSGSNEQFF; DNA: TGTGCCAGCAGCTCTTTTTCAGGGTCCAATGAGCAGTTCTTC